The 15 T cell receptor beta chains below come from one sample, sequenced in a study of cytomegalovirus exposure and HLA in healthy donors. 13 Jbeta primers and 60 Vbeta primers were used for the PCR. Sequenced by immunoSEQ multiplex PCR; TCRdb stores in-frame clones only, minus some. The data contain 100,000 to 150,000 clones, approximately 78% of them singletons. Sequencing used PBMCs. The receptor source for this set is a man aged 35-49 years in good health and CMV-seronegative.

The chain employs TRBV28 and TRBJ2-1; 9 bases map to TRBD2. Germline-derived CDR1 and CDR2 are MDHEN and SYDVKM. The CDR3 totals 18 residues. The trim removed 3 bases at V and 5 bases at J, leaving 14 bases unmatched. CDR3 sequence: CASSLLDLSGRDDNEQFF. In DNA, the CDR3 is TGTGCCAGCAGTTTGTTGGACCTTAGCGGGAGAGATGACAATGAGCAGTTCTTC.

This chain joins TRBV11-3 and TRBJ2-2, with 8 positions matching TRBD2. With V trimmed by 5 bases and J by 2 bases, 4 bases remained unmatched. Germline V gives CDR1 SGHNT, CDR2 YENEEA. This CDR3 has 15 residues. CDR3 DNA: TGTGCCAGCAGCGTGGGACTAGGCAACACCGGGGAGCTGTTTTTT. Protein sequence: CASSVGLGNTGELFF.

The rearrangement joins TRBV28 to TRBJ1-1; no reliable D call. V lost 6 bases and J lost 1, with 12 bases in between. The CDR3 totals 14 residues. CDR1 and CDR2 from the germline V gene are MDHEN and SYDVKM. The CDR3: CASSSNFGNTEAFF. The CDR3 DNA reads TGTGCCAGCAGCTCAAACTTTGGGAACACTGAAGCTTTCTTT.

The chain links TRBV6-1 to TRBJ1-1; TRBD1 is a possible D gene (5 bases). The CDR3 extends over 14 amino acids. The V end lost 7 bases, the J end lost 6 bases, and 18 bases lay between the germline ends. CDR1 is MNHNS, CDR2 SASEGT, per germline. CDR3 in amino acids: CASTFDRAGSEAFF. In DNA form, the CDR3 reads TGTGCCAGCACTTTTGACAGAGCGGGTTCTGAAGCTTTCTTT.

The CDR3 DNA reads TGTGCCAGCAGCAGGGGGACAGAGATGTTCACAGATACGCAGTATTTT. Protein sequence: CASSRGTEMFTDTQYF. The chain carries TRBV13 and TRBJ2-3; 7 bases fit TRBD1. CDR1 and CDR2 (germline): PRHDT, FYEKMQ (reference sequence). The CDR3 runs to 16 residues. The V segment lost 5 bases and the J segment 2 bases; nucleotides outside the gene matches: 10.

This clone occurred a few times. The chain recombines TRBV7-6 with TRBJ2-6, with D possibly matching TRBD2 (5 bases). V was pared by 1 base and J by 0 bases, with 7 bases between. This CDR3 region has 16 residues. Germline-derived CDR1 and CDR2 are SGHVS and FNYEAQ. CDR3 region: CASSLEAGSGANVLTF. The CDR3 nucleotides read TGTGCCAGCAGCTTAGAGGCGGGCTCTGGGGCCAACGTCCTGACTTTC.

This clone was recorded once. The CDR3 coding sequence is TGTGCCAGCAGCTCCCCTGACAGGGGAGACACTGAAGCTTTCTTT. This gives the protein CASSSPDRGDTEAFF. The chain employs TRBV7-8 and TRBJ1-1; 8 bases line up with TRBD1. In germline, CDR1 is SGHVS, CDR2 FQNEAQ. The CDR3 has 15 residues. The V segment lost 4 bases and the J segment 3 bases; nucleotides outside the gene matches: 7.

The V gene is TRBV4-2, the J gene TRBJ2-2; TRBD1 matches at 8 bases. V lost 4 bases to trimming and J lost 0 bases; unmatched junction nucleotides: 7. Per the germline V gene, CDR1 is LGHNA and CDR2 is YNFKEQ. This CDR3 contains 17 residues. CDR3 nucleotides: TGTGCCAGCAGCCCTATCAGGGACAGGACGAACACCGGGGAGCTGTTTTTT. The encoded protein is CASSPIRDRTNTGELFF.

The rearrangement links TRBV4-1 to TRBJ1-2, with TRBD1 matching over 10 bases. Germline assignment: CDR1 MGHRA and CDR2 YSYEKL. With V trimmed by 1 base and J by 8 bases, 4 bases remained unmatched. The CDR3 totals 14 residues. CDR3 in amino acids: CASSQGQGAGGYTF. CDR3 DNA: TGCGCCAGCAGCCAAGGACAGGGGGCAGGCGGCTACACCTTC.

The chain carries TRBV5-1 and TRBJ2-3; tentatively, D is TRBD1 (6 bases). The germline CDR1 and CDR2 sequences are SGHRS and YFSETQ. The V end lost 3 bases, the J end lost 0 bases, and 11 bases lay between the germline ends. This CDR3 region has 15 residues. CDR3 sequence reads: CASSSDRPSTDTQYF. The DNA of the CDR3 is TGCGCCAGCAGCTCTGACAGGCCCAGCACAGATACGCAGTATTTT.

V is TRBV4-3 and J is TRBJ2-4, with 8 bases lining up with TRBD2. With 0 bases clipped from V and 6 bases from J, the junction kept 7 bases outside the gene matches. Germline CDR1 and CDR2: LGHNA and YSLEER. The CDR3 is made up of 16 amino acids. As DNA, the CDR3 is TGCGCCAGCAGCCAAGATTTGGCAGCGGGGGTAAACATTCAGTACTTC. It encodes CASSQDLAAGVNIQYF.

The chain combines TRBV29-1 with TRBJ2-1; 11 positions agree with TRBD2. The CDR3 consists of 17 residues. V was clipped by 3 bases and J by 7 bases; unmatched bases: 14. Germline values: CDR1 SQVTM, CDR2 ANQGSEA. The CDR3 here is CSVDGLAGGLYGNEQFF. The DNA of the CDR3 is TGCAGCGTTGATGGGCTAGCGGGGGGTCTATACGGGAATGAGCAGTTCTTC.

The chain recombines TRBV6-1 with TRBJ1-1; D gene uncertain. V was trimmed by 6 bases and J by 1 base, leaving 15 bases between them. The V gene's germline CDR1 is MNHNS and CDR2 SASEGT. CDR3 size: 15 residues. The CDR3 nucleotides are TGTGCCAGCAGAATTACGGCGGCCCCGAACACTGAAGCTTTCTTT. Residues: CASRITAAPNTEAFF.

The rearrangement links TRBV19 to TRBJ2-5; D may be TRBD2 (5 bases). Germline V gene sequence: CDR1 LNHDA, CDR2 SQIVND (reference sequence). The CDR3 consists of 13 residues. The ends were cut back, 9 bases at V and 5 bases at J, with 16 bases in the middle. The CDR3 nucleotides read TGTGCCAGCAGCCGGGGATTGGGGGAGACCCAGTACTTC. Protein product: CASSRGLGETQYF.

The chain joins TRBV6-5 to TRBJ1-2, with D unresolved. V dropped 2 bases and J dropped 7 bases, with 11 bases sitting between them. The germline CDR1 and CDR2 sequences are MNHEY and SVGAGI. The CDR3 loop spans 13 amino acids. CDR3 nucleotide sequence: TGTGCCAGCAGTTACCTAGGAGGCGGTGGCTACACCTTC. This translates into CASSYLGGGGYTF.